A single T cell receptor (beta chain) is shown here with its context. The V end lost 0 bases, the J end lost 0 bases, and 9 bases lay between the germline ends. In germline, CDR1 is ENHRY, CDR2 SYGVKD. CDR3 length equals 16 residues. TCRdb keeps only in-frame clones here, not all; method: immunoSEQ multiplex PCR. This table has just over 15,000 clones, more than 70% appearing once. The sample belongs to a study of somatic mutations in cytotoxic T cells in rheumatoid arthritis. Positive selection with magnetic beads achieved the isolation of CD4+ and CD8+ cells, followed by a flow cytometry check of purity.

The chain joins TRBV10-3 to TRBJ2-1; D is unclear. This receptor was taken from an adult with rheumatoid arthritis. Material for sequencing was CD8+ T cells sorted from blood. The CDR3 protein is CAISESGTISYNEQFF. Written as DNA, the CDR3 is TGTGCCATCAGTGAGTCCGGAACAATCTCCTACAATGAGCAGTTCTTC.